This T cell receptor (beta chain) was recovered during a study of T-cell reconstitution after alpha-beta-depleted transplantation in children. Unique molecular identifiers featured in how the TCRbeta library was prepared. TCRdb independently ran MiXCR on the PCR reads; one entry per CDR3 protein. The profile shows about 400,000 distinct CDR3 sequences, roughly 20% of them singletons. Germline CDR1 is SGHRS and CDR2 is YFSETQ. The CDR3 covers 14 residues. V lost 2 bases, J lost 4 bases, and 11 bases lay in between. The receptor's source is a human donor who donated a stem cell graft to a child with acute myeloid leukemia. Sequencing was performed on PBMCs from the stem cell graft donor, taken from the stem cell graft. This chain links TRBV5-1 with TRBJ2-3; no firm D call. Here the CDR3 reads CASSFRPTPDTQYF. The CDR3 DNA follows: TGCGCCAGCAGCTTCCGCCCGACACCAGATACGCAGTATTTT.